The rows below give T cell receptor beta chains drawn from one sample of a study of T cells after somatic rescue of genetic block. Assay used: immunoSEQ multiplex PCR; TCRdb lists only in-frame clones, some missing. The data hold over 55,000 clones, with 92% observed a single time. What was sequenced was peripheral blood mononuclear cells (PBMCs). All receptors derive from a man aged 35 to 55. Each CDR3 is given with its conserved first and last residue. The D gene is left open where the match is weak. The size of a clone is reported for some rows only, either as once, few or many, or as a class for expanded clones.

D gene	clone size	V gene	J gene	CDR3 DNA	CDR3 protein
TRBD2	NA	TRBV28	TRBJ2-1	TGTGCCAGCAGTTTGTCGGGGAGGGCCAATGAGCAGTTCTTC	CASSLSGRANEQFF
NA	NA	TRBV19	TRBJ2-5	TGTGCCAGTAGGCCGGGCGCTCAAGAGACCCAGTACTTC	CASRPGAQETQYF
TRBD2	NA	TRBV2	TRBJ2-3	TGTGCCAGCAGGAACTTAGCGGGATACACAGATACGCAGTATTTT	CASRNLAGYTDTQYF
NA	NA	TRBV6-5	TRBJ2-7	TGTGCCAGCAGTTACTCCGGGACTCTTCCCTACGAGCAGTACTTC	CASSYSGTLPYEQYF
NA	once	TRBV28	TRBJ1-6	TGTGCCAGCAGGGGGGACGGCAATTCACCCCTCCACTTT	CASRGDGNSPLHF
TRBD1	NA	TRBV28	TRBJ2-7	TGTGCCAGCAGTTTATCCAGGACAGGAGGATACGAGCAGTACTTC	CASSLSRTGGYEQYF
NA	NA	TRBV21-1	TRBJ2-7	TGTGCCAGCAGCAAAATGCGACAGAGTCCTGGCGAGCAGTACTTC	CASSKMRQSPGEQYF
TRBD1	NA	TRBV18	TRBJ2-7	TGTGCCAGCTCACCTAGGACAGGGGGCCACGAGCAGTACTTC	CASSPRTGGHEQYF
TRBD1	NA	TRBV6-1	TRBJ2-7	TGTGCCAGCAGTGAAGCGCTTCCTGGGACAGGGTCCTACGAGCAGTACTTC	CASSEALPGTGSYEQYF
NA	NA	TRBV19	TRBJ1-2	TGTGCCAGTAGTACCTACAGGGAAAGCTACACCTTC	CASSTYRESYTF
TRBD2	NA	TRBV10-1	TRBJ2-1	TGCGCCACCGCCTGGACTAGCGGGTTCGACAATGAGCAGTTCTTC	CATAWTSGFDNEQFF
NA	NA	TRBV19	TRBJ1-6	TGTGCCAGTGGACGGAACTATAATTCACCCCTCCACTTT	CASGRNYNSPLHF
NA	NA	TRBV7-9	TRBJ1-2	TGTGCCAGCAGCTTAGCGAAGGACTATGGCTACACCTTC	CASSLAKDYGYTF
NA	NA	TRBV9	TRBJ1-4	TGTGCCAGCAGCGTACTCGGAGGGGCTAATGAAAAACTGTTTTTT	CASSVLGGANEKLFF
TRBD1	NA	TRBV11-3	TRBJ2-7	TGTGCCAGCAGCCCTGGGACAGGGGGCTCCTACGAGCAGTACTTC	CASSPGTGGSYEQYF
NA	NA	TRBV19	TRBJ2-7	TGTGCCACATCCGAGACCTACATGTCATCCTACGAGCAGTACTTC	CATSETYMSSYEQYF
NA	NA	TRBV5-1	TRBJ2-6	TGCGCCAGCAGCTTGGCCCCGGCGATCTCTGGGGCCAACGTCCTGACTTTC	CASSLAPAISGANVLTF
NA	NA	TRBV5-1	TRBJ2-1	TGCGCCAGCAGCCCAGGGGCCTCGTACAATGAGCAGTTCTTC	CASSPGASYNEQFF
NA	NA	TRBV6-5	TRBJ1-5	TGTGCCAGCAGTGACCATCAGCCCCAGCATTTT	CASSDHQPQHF
NA	NA	TRBV19	TRBJ1-2	TGTGCCAGTAGTCAACCCCCTAATGGCTACACCTTC	CASSQPPNGYTF
TRBD1	NA	TRBV7-9	TRBJ2-7	TGTGCCAGCAGCTTAGGTTGGGACAGGGGTTACGAGCAGTACTTC	CASSLGWDRGYEQYF
NA	NA	TRBV5-1	TRBJ2-3	TGCGCCAGCAGCTTGAGGTCCACAGATACGCAGTATTTT	CASSLRSTDTQYF
TRBD1	NA	TRBV6-5	TRBJ1-5	TGTGCCAGCAGTCCGGACAGGGGGGGCAATCAGCCCCAGCATTTT	CASSPDRGGNQPQHF
NA	NA	TRBV20-1	TRBJ2-1	TGCAGTGCTTACAGGGATGAGCAGTTCTTC	CSAYRDEQFF
NA	NA	TRBV28	TRBJ2-1	TGTGCCAGCAGTTTGGACTACTACAATGAGCAGTTCTTC	CASSLDYYNEQFF
TRBD1	NA	TRBV5-6	TRBJ2-7	TGTGCCAGCAGCTCGGACAGGGGCCCCCTGGAGCAGTACTTC	CASSSDRGPLEQYF
NA	few	TRBV5-4	TRBJ1-1	TGTGCCAGCAGCTGGGAGATGAACACTGAAGCTTTCTTT	CASSWEMNTEAFF
NA	NA	TRBV7-2	TRBJ2-5	TGTGCCAGCAGTCGACTAGGCAAGGAAGAGACCCAGTACTTC	CASSRLGKEETQYF
TRBD1	NA	TRBV10-3	TRBJ2-2	TGTGCCATCAGTCCCTTCGGGACAGGGGGCGAAGGGGAGCTGTTTTTT	CAISPFGTGGEGELFF
NA	NA	TRBV5-1	TRBJ1-1	TGCGCCAGCAGCTTAGAGGGGCGGGACACTGAAGCTTTCTTT	CASSLEGRDTEAFF
NA	NA	TRBV2	TRBJ2-5	TGTGCCAGCACTCCCCAGGGCTTGGGTAGCCAAGAGACCCAGTACTTC	CASTPQGLGSQETQYF
NA	NA	TRBV28	TRBJ2-7	TGTGCCAGCAGTTTATGGGGGGGCAGGGAAGCCTACGAGCAGTACTTC	CASSLWGGREAYEQYF
TRBD1	NA	TRBV6-5	TRBJ2-5	TGTGCCAGCTCAAGAGACAGGGGAGAGACCCAGTACTTC	CASSRDRGETQYF
TRBD1	NA	TRBV30	TRBJ1-1	TGTGCCTGCCAAAGGACAGGGAACACTGAAGCTTTCTTT	CACQRTGNTEAFF
NA	NA	TRBV30	TRBJ2-7	TGTGCCTGGAGTTTGGACGGATCCTACGAGCAGTACTTC	CAWSLDGSYEQYF
NA	NA	TRBV9	TRBJ2-1	TGTGCCAGCAGCGCAGACATCCCCGACAATGAGCAGTTCTTC	CASSADIPDNEQFF
TRBD1	once	TRBV5-1	TRBJ1-5	TGCGCCAGCAGCTTGGGACAGGGAGGCAATCAGCCCCAGCATTTT	CASSLGQGGNQPQHF
NA	NA	TRBV18	TRBJ1-4	TGTGCCAGCTCACCACCAACCCATGACACTGAAAAACTGTTTTTT	CASSPPTHDTEKLFF
TRBD1	NA	TRBV11-2	TRBJ1-2	TGTGCCAGCAGCCCCCCAGGTGGCAGGGGGGTCGCTAACTATGGCTACACCTTC	CASSPPGGRGVANYGYTF
NA	NA	TRBV10-3	TRBJ2-1	TGTGCCATCAGTGCTCACGTGGGCCGAGGGCATGAGCAGTTCTTC	CAISAHVGRGHEQFF
NA	NA	TRBV7-2	TRBJ1-2	TGTGCCAGCAGCTCGCCCAATACAGGGCTTGGCTACACCTTC	CASSSPNTGLGYTF
TRBD1	NA	TRBV4-1	TRBJ2-3	TGCGCCAGCAGCCCTCGGACAGGGGGTGGCACAGATACGCAGTATTTT	CASSPRTGGGTDTQYF
TRBD1	NA	TRBV7-3	TRBJ1-1	TGTGCCAGCAGCCTCTTGACAGGGGGCTGGACTGAAGCTTTCTTT	CASSLLTGGWTEAFF
TRBD2	NA	TRBV5-1	TRBJ2-3	TGCGCCAGCCGAGCGGGATCTCCTGAAGATACGCAGTATTTT	CASRAGSPEDTQYF
TRBD2	NA	TRBV6-5	TRBJ2-7	TGTGCCAGCAAAAACGCGGGAGGGCACACCTACGAGCAGTACTTC	CASKNAGGHTYEQYF
NA	NA	TRBV7-9	TRBJ2-7	TGTGCCAGCAGCTTAGAATCTGGGGGCAAGGCCTACGAGCAGTACTTC	CASSLESGGKAYEQYF
NA	NA	TRBV7-2	TRBJ1-2	TGTGCCAGCAGCTGGCGCCGGCAGATCGATGGCTACACCTTC	CASSWRRQIDGYTF
TRBD1	NA	TRBV7-2	TRBJ2-7	TGTGCCAGCAGCGAACCGGGACAGGGGGCCCGCGAGCAGTACTTC	CASSEPGQGAREQYF
NA	NA	TRBV9	TRBJ2-7	TGTGCCAGCAGCGCCTCTGCTAGGGGCCTAGAAAACGAGCAGTACTTC	CASSASARGLENEQYF
NA	NA	TRBV10-1	TRBJ2-1	TGCGCCAGCGCCGACGGGAGCTCCTACAATGAGCAGTTCTTC	CASADGSSYNEQFF